This paragraph reports one TCR beta chain. It lacks a known antigen. The input lacks base qualities; no much larger clone sits a single base away. This entry comes from a study of blood T cell repertoires in COVID-19 (dated by TCRdb to the early 2020s). Some background on the complete study: The collaborator samples originated in the United States, Italy and Spain and spanned the acute and convalescent phases of COVID-19. The material from the prospective study consisted of cDNA or gDNA derived from T cells, B-cell-depleted T cells, or PBMCs. The repertoires were released in a freely available public database intended as a resource for research on the immune response to SARS-CoV-2. The sample metadata nearly always contained a de-identified subject ID, COVID-19 status, age in years and sex. Where available, HLA class I and class II types were obtained from metadata supplied by the sample provider rather than from assay-based typing. Subjects who had been exposed to COVID-19, were actively infected with it, or had recovered from it provided the deeply sampled blood TCRbeta repertoires that made up the dataset. The samples were drawn from the first 160 participants of the ongoing ImmuneRACE study and from 950 to 1,500 subjects provided by 6 global collaborators.

The investigation overall reported the following: Clinical and demographic metadata were provided uncurated, with the amount varying by source and participant.

Cut back by 0 bases and 4 bases, the V and J ends lie 13 bases apart. CDR1 MDHEN and CDR2 SYDVKM are derived from the germline V gene. Its CDR3 holds 16 amino acids, cysteine through phenylalanine. Only the CDR3 part of the read is kept: 48 bases, read in frame from the first base. Participants in the prospective study were aged roughly 18 to 100 years, lived in 20 to 30 United States geographic areas, and enrolled through a virtual design. To assign participants to cohorts, the prospective study relied on clinical history that participants themselves reported in a screening survey and a study questionnaire. Recovered participants in ImmuneRACE Cohort 3 were defined as having two consecutive negative NP/OP PCR tests, clearance from a healthcare professional, or resolution of symptoms. Mobile phlebotomists in the prospective study collected whole blood, serum and a nasopharyngeal or oropharyngeal swab from every participant. Additional blood draws and questionnaires over an approximately 2-month period could optionally be provided by prospective study participants. Before DNA extraction, blood samples from the prospective study were shipped at room temperature or frozen.

The immunoSEQ Assay, a bias-controlled multiplex PCR, was used to amplify TCRbeta CDR3 regions from genomic DNA. The authors processed their data as follows. Nucleated cell counts per sample were estimated from amplification of reference gene primers within the assay. To quantify the absolute abundance of each unique TCRbeta CDR3 rearrangement, sequence reads were collapsed and filtered. For each sample, productive Simpson clonality was calculated as the square root of Simpson's diversity index over productive rearrangements. TCRdb holds this immuneACCESS table with in-frame rearrangements only. Some clones are missing; in checked studies, unresolved V genes explain under half, and the rest has no known cause. The D gene and trimming were derived from the DNA, and the V and J assignments and clone size from that table. The sample profile shows under 200,000 clones; around 80% of them were found once. Jointly, the top ten make up roughly 9.6% of the sample.

The chain is assembled from TRBV28 and TRBJ1-5, and perhaps TRBD1 as D gene, on 6 matching bases. The sequenced sample was PBMCs or T cells enriched from blood (not recorded which). The receptor comes from a man between 50 and 59 years old who had recovered from COVID-19. The nucleotide sequence is given as TGTGCCAGCAGTTTATGGGTGGCCAGGGGAAATCAGCCCCAGCATTTT. This yields the protein CASSLWVARGNQPQHF.